The 12 T cell receptor beta chains below all came from one sample that was sequenced in a study of T-cell reconstitution after alpha-beta-depleted transplantation in children. The authors prepared the TCRbeta library with unique molecular identifiers. From the PCR reads, TCRdb called clonotypes with MiXCR, one entry per CDR3 protein. The repertoire holds roughly 45,000 distinct CDR3 sequences, with around 9% as singletons. This material consisted of PBMCs, mostly from graft donor cells, taken 60 days after TCRalphabeta/CD19-depleted stem cell transplant. The receptors originated from a male patient between 2 and 10 years old who had a stem cell transplant for chronic granulomatous disease, so the T cells may come from the graft donor.

This clonotype has a count of ten or more. V is TRBV7-2 and J is TRBJ2-7, with TRBD2 as a possible D gene (6 bases). Looked up from germline, CDR1 is SGHTA and CDR2 is FQGNSA. The CDR3 is made up of 13 amino acids. Deletions cut 3 bases from V and 4 bases from J, with 10 bases between. CDR3 region: CASSFNRGYEQYF. DNA for the CDR3: TGTGCCAGCAGCTTTAATCGGGGGTACGAGCAGTACTTC.

This chain links TRBV6-4 with TRBJ2-1; D is undetermined. The CDR3 loop spans 13 amino acids. CDR1 and CDR2 (germline): MRHNA, SNTAGT. Trimming took off 2 bases at V and 4 bases at J, with 6 bases between the two ends. The CDR3 loop reads CASSDRVYNEQFF. CDR3 bases: TGTGCCAGCAGTGACAGGGTTTACAATGAGCAGTTCTTC.

There are many counts of this clonotype. The rearrangement joins TRBV4-1 to TRBJ2-7; the D is unclear. Germline V gene lookup returns CDR1 MGHRA and CDR2 YSYEKL. V was pared by 2 bases and J by 4 bases, with 9 bases between. The CDR3 totals 13 residues. This chain's CDR3 is CASSQLEKYEQYF. CDR3 in DNA: TGCGCCAGCAGCCAATTGGAAAAGTACGAGCAGTACTTC.

This clonotype occurred many times. This chain links TRBV7-2 with TRBJ2-1; 12 bases align to TRBD2. CDR1 and CDR2 (germline): SGHTA, FQGNSA. The CDR3 is made up of 17 amino acids. With 0 bases clipped from V and 9 bases from J, the junction kept 9 bases outside the gene matches. CDR3 sequence (DNA): TGTGCCAGCAGCTTAGCTCCCTCTAGCGGGAGGGACGGTGAGCAGTTCTTC. Encoded protein: CASSLAPSSGRDGEQFF.

This clonotype was counted many times. The genes are TRBV30 and TRBJ2-7; D possibly corresponds to TRBD2 (5 bases). Per germline, CDR1 GTSNPN and CDR2 SVGIG (reference sequence). V was clipped by 3 bases and J by 0 bases, with 15 bases between them. This CDR3 spans 15 amino acids. This chain's CDR3 is CAWREKGLSSYEQYF. The CDR3 DNA sequence: TGTGCCTGGAGAGAAAAAGGACTGAGCTCCTACGAGCAGTACTTC.

This clonotype occurred many times. This chain links TRBV27 with TRBJ2-5; TRBD2 agrees at 10 bases. Trimming cost V 4 bases and J 5 bases; bases outside gene matches: 16. The CDR3 covers 18 residues. From germline, CDR1 is MNHEY and CDR2 SMNVEV (reference sequence). CDR3 DNA: TGTGCCAGCAGTTCCTCTAAGCGGCCTAGCGGGAGTCAGGAGACCCAGTACTTC. Translating it yields CASSSSKRPSGSQETQYF.

The gene calls are TRBV5-1 and TRBJ2-1, with 13 bases that match TRBD2. The germline V gene encodes CDR1 SGHRS and CDR2 YFSETQ. The CDR3 spans 17 residues. V lost 4 bases, J lost 10 bases, and 14 bases stayed unmatched. CDR3 DNA sequence: TGCGCCAGCAGCGGAGTCGGGCGGACTAGCGGGAGTAAAGAGCAGTTCTTC. Translated: CASSGVGRTSGSKEQFF.

This clonotype occurred many times. The genes are TRBV14 and TRBJ2-7; tentative D call: TRBD1 (5 bases). V was shortened by 4 bases and J by 6 bases, with 10 bases between the two germline ends. The CDR3 contains 12 residues. In germline, CDR1 is SGHDN, CDR2 FVKESK. CDR3 loop: CASSPGSREQYF. The CDR3 DNA is TGTGCCAGCAGCCCAGGGTCGCGCGAGCAGTACTTC. The full variable domain, with the rest looked up from reference TRBV14 and TRBJ2-7, is EAGVTQFPSHSVIEKGQTVTLRCDPISGHDNLYWYRRVMGKEIKFLLHFVKESKQDESGMPNNRFLAERTGGTYSTLKVQPAELEDSGVYFCASSPGSREQYFGPGTRLTVT.

This clonotype was found many times. J is TRBJ2-2 and V is TRBV19; D unresolved. V was cut by 3 bases and J by 5 bases, with 10 bases left in between. Germline V CDR1 and CDR2: LNHDA, SQIVND (reference sequence). The CDR3 is 14 residues long. CDR3 nucleotides: TGTGCCAGTAGTATTGGCTCTTTTACCGGGGAGCTGTTTTTT. Translated, it gives CASSIGSFTGELFF.

Turning to this clonotype: A much larger clonotype is one base distant, so this may be a read error. V and J are TRBV20-1 and TRBJ1-2; D not certain. The CDR3 sequence is 15 residues long. Germline CDR1 and CDR2: DFQATT and SNEGSKA (reference sequence). The CDR3 sequence is CSAKPPNDKNYGFTF. CDR3 coding DNA: TGCAGTGCTAAGCCACCAAACGACAAGAACTATGGCTTCACCTTC.

This clonotype has at least ten counts. This chain links TRBV20-1 with TRBJ2-1, with 11 bases matching TRBD2. Per germline, CDR1 DFQATT and CDR2 SNEGSKA (reference sequence). This CDR3 is 14 amino acids long. The trim removed 4 bases at V and 4 bases at J, leaving 3 bases unmatched. CDR3 DNA: TGCAGTGCTAAGGGACTAGCGGAGTACAATGAGCAGTTCTTC. It translates to CSAKGLAEYNEQFF.

This clonotype was counted many times. The DNA for the CDR3 is TGCAGTGCTGAGGACAGAGTTAGCAATCAGCCCCAGCATTTT. Translated: CSAEDRVSNQPQHF. The chain links TRBV20-1 to TRBJ1-5; perhaps TRBD1 as D (6 bases). The V and J ends lost 5 bases and 0 bases respectively, with 11 bases between them. CDR3 size: 14 residues. Germline V gene data show CDR1 as DFQATT and CDR2 as SNEGSKA (reference sequence).